This paragraph covers one T cell receptor (beta chain) sequence. Its specificity is unknown. In the same sample, other DNA sequences code for this CDR3. Between the trimmed V and J ends, which lost 1 base and 2 bases, there was a span of 8 bases. The length of the CDR3 is 15 residues. Per germline, CDR1 SGHAT and CDR2 FQNNGV. The data derive from a study of cytomegalovirus exposure and HLA in healthy donors. Study findings and constraints: The study labeled more than 150 TCR beta chains cytomegalovirus-associated. Subsequent analysis found a tendency for first-cohort TCR clusters to co-occur within the roughly 130 validation repertoires.

Libraries were prepared by immunoSEQ multiplex PCR; TCRdb keeps only in-frame clonotypes and omits some of them. Among about 250,000 clones listed, 87% were seen once. This TCR derives from a man younger than 35 in good health and CMV-seropositive. The sequenced sample consisted of PBMCs. The chain recombines TRBV11-2 with TRBJ2-2, with D possibly TRBD1 on 6 matching bases. CDR3 bases: TGTGCCAGCAGCTTAGGGGACACTAACACCGGGGAGCTGTTTTTT. This sequence encodes CASSLGDTNTGELFF.